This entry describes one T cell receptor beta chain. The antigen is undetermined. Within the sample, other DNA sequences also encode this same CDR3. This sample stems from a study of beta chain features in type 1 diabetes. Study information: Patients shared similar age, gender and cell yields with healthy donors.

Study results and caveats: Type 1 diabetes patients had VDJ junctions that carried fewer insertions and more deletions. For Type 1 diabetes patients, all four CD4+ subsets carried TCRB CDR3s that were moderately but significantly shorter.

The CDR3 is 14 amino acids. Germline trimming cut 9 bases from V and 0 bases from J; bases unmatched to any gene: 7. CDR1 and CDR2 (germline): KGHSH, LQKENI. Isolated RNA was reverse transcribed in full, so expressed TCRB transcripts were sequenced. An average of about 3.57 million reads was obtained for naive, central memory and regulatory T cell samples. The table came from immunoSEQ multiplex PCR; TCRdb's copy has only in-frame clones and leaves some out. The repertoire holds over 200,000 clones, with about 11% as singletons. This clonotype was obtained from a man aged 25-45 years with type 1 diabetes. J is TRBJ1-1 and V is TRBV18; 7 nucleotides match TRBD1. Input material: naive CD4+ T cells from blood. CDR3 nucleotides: TGTGCCAGTAGCCGGGACAGCTTGAACACTGAAGCTTTCTTT. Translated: CASSRDSLNTEAFF.